A few counts support the clone carrying this T cell receptor beta chain. These data are taken from a study of PD-L1 blockade in urothelial cancer. V lost 0 bases and J 0 bases, leaving 4 bases between the germline ends. The CDR3 totals 14 residues. Germline V gene data show CDR1 as SGHNT and CDR2 as YYREEE (reference sequence). Measured with immunoSEQ multiplex PCR; TCRdb has only the in-frame clones, and not every one. The table has roughly 120,000 clones, around 89% seen once. Indicated time point: peripheral blood 6 weeks after treatment start. This specimen consisted of PBMCs, obtained around atezolizumab (anti-PD-L1) treatment. The chain has TRBV5-4 and TRBJ1-5; D is uncertain. The sequence was obtained from a man aged 55-75 years with urothelial cancer. The CDR3 bases are TGTGCCAGCAGCTTGGGCGGTAGCAATCAGCCCCAGCATTTT. Translated: CASSLGGSNQPQHF.